The clone carrying this TCR beta chain was counted at least ten times. The target antigen is unknown. TCRdb reprocessed the 5' RACE reads with MiXCR, giving one entry per CDR3 protein. The table has 300,000 to 350,000 distinct CDR3 sequences, 3% to 4.5% seen once. The source of the sample is a study of T cells after yellow fever vaccination. V lost 5 bases and J lost 7, with 17 bases in between. Germline CDR1 is SEHNR and CDR2 is FQNEAQ (reference sequence). The CDR3 loop spans 14 amino acids. General study points: In post-booster samples, most primary-vaccination clones reappeared (approximately 96% CD4, 88% CD8). Any FACS-sorted repertoire could hold abundant clonotypes that contaminate it from the bulk population.

The clonotype originates from a young man who received the YFV17D yellow fever vaccine. This sample comprised PBMCs, obtained 5 days after the yellow fever booster vaccination. The chain combines TRBV7-9 with TRBJ1-2; D gene unclear. CDR3 nucleotide sequence: TGTGCCAGCAGCCTCCCGACCGCCGGAGGTGGCTACACCTTC. Translated, it gives CASSLPTAGGGYTF.